This T cell receptor beta chain appears in the sequencing data of a study of blood T cell repertoires in COVID-19. At the level of the study: Both acute and convalescent COVID-19 samples were obtained from the United States, Italy and Spain. Nucleic acid was either cDNA or gDNA, and it came from T cells, B-cell-depleted T cells, or PBMCs.

Repertoires were generated with immunoSEQ multiplex PCR, while TCRdb's copy carries only in-frame clones and drops some. This table has about 46,000 clones, around four fifths appearing once. V dropped 1 base and J dropped 2; count of bases not matched to a gene: 2. CDR3 length: 15 residues. Looked up from germline, CDR1 is LNHDA and CDR2 is SQIVND (reference sequence). The chain is built from TRBV19 and TRBJ2-7, with 10 bases aligning to TRBD2. The specimen sequenced was peripheral blood. The clonotype comes from a woman at least 80 years old with acute or convalescent COVID-19. For the CDR3, the DNA is TGTGCCAGTAGTATAGGACTAGCGGGTACCTACGAGCAGTACTTC. Its translation is CASSIGLAGTYEQYF.